Listed here are 28 T cell receptor beta chains from one sample, sequenced in a study of T cell responses to AZD1222 COVID-19 vaccine. The protocol was immunoSEQ multiplex PCR, while the TCRdb copy is restricted to in-frame clones and leaves out a portion. Among 100,000 to 150,000 clones listed, more than 80% were seen once. The input for sequencing was peripheral blood, taken on day 0 of AZD1222 vaccination. Receptors originate from an adult in good health.

This clone was counted only a few times. The rearrangement joins TRBV4-2 to TRBJ1-2; TRBD1 matches 9 bases. CDR1 is LGHNA and CDR2 is YNFKEQ in the germline V gene. This CDR3 has 16 amino acids. Trimming took 0 bases from V and 4 from J; bases not matched to a gene: 6. The CDR3 nucleotides read TGTGCCAGCAGCCAAGATGAGGGACAGGGAGTCTATGGCTACACCTTC. Protein sequence: CASSQDEGQGVYGYTF.

This clone was counted between two and nine times. The genes are TRBV19 and TRBJ1-3; possible D gene TRBD1, 5 bases. The CDR3 is made up of 13 amino acids. CDR1 LNHDA and CDR2 SQIVND come from the germline V gene (reference sequence). The V end was cut by 6 bases, the J end by 6 bases, with 12 bases between. The CDR3 DNA is TGTGCCAGTAGCTCGGGAGGGGCAAACACCATATATTTT. Translating it yields CASSSGGANTIYF.

The V gene is TRBV7-2, the J gene TRBJ2-2; D not resolved. The germline V gene has CDR1 SGHTA and CDR2 FQGNSA. Trimming took 1 base from V and 5 from J, leaving 8 bases between them. The CDR3 has 14 amino acids. CDR3 region: CASSLVGLTGELFF. CDR3 bases: TGTGCCAGCAGCTTAGTGGGGTTAACCGGGGAGCTGTTTTTT.

The rearrangement joins TRBV7-9 to TRBJ2-5; 11 bases fit TRBD2. The CDR3 extends over 16 amino acids. CDR1 SEHNR and CDR2 FQNEAQ come from the germline V gene (reference sequence). V lost 4 bases and J lost 4; bases outside the gene matches: 8. DNA for the CDR3: TGTGCCAGCAGCTCCAGCGGTAGCGGGAGGGGAGAGACCCAGTACTTC. It specifies CASSSSGSGRGETQYF. Full variable domain (remainder filled in from reference TRBV7-9 and TRBJ2-5): DTGVSQNPRHKITKRGQNVTFRCDPISEHNRLYWYRQTLGQGPEFLTYFQNEAQLEKSRLLSDRFSAERPKGSFSTLEIQRTEQGDSAMYLCASSSSGSGRGETQYFGPGTRLLVL.

The chain couples TRBV7-2 to TRBJ1-2; weak D call: TRBD1 (5 bases). Trimming removed 5 bases from V and 3 bases from J, with 13 bases in between. The CDR3 has 14 amino acids. Germline CDR1 SGHTA, CDR2 FQGNSA. DNA for the CDR3: TGTGCCAGCAGCCCGGGGCGTATATACTATGGCTACACCTTC. It translates to CASSPGRIYYGYTF.

The chain joins TRBV29-1 to TRBJ2-1, with 10 bases aligning to TRBD1. The CDR3 is made up of 14 amino acids. The J segment lost 9 bases and the V segment lost 3 bases, leaving 8 bases of the junction unmatched. The germline V gene has CDR1 SQVTM and CDR2 ANQGSEA. The CDR3 protein is CSVDRQGAASEQFF. CDR3 sequence (DNA): TGCAGCGTTGATCGACAGGGGGCCGCTAGTGAGCAGTTCTTC.

CDR3 sequence (DNA): TGTGCCAGCAGTTTGGGACAGGGGGTGAATCAGCCCCAGCATTTT. This sequence encodes CASSLGQGVNQPQHF. This chain links TRBV28 with TRBJ1-5; TRBD1 matches 11 bases. This CDR3 is 15 amino acids long. The germline CDR1 and CDR2 sequences are MDHEN and SYDVKM. V was clipped by 3 bases and J by 4 bases; unmatched bases: 2.

This clone was observed a handful of times. The chain has TRBV4-2 and TRBJ2-1, with D possibly TRBD2 on 5 matching bases. Germline V gene lookup returns CDR1 LGHNA and CDR2 YNFKEQ. Trimming took off 4 bases at V and 15 bases at J, with 22 bases between the two ends. There are 14 residues in the CDR3. This chain's CDR3 is CASSPDSTSALWFF. CDR3 in DNA: TGTGCCAGCAGCCCCGACTCCACTAGTGCCCTGTGGTTCTTC.

V gene TRBV10-2 combines with J gene TRBJ1-6, with 8 bases matching TRBD1. The germline gives CDR1 WSHSY, CDR2 SAAADI. There are 13 residues in the CDR3. V lost 6 bases to trimming and J lost 8 bases; unmatched junction nucleotides: 3. This CDR3 reads CASRDREDSPLHF. DNA for the CDR3: TGCGCCAGCAGGGACAGGGAAGATTCACCCCTCCACTTT.

V is TRBV7-9 and J is TRBJ2-1; D is undetermined. There are 12 residues in the CDR3. Germline V gene lookup returns CDR1 SEHNR and CDR2 FQNEAQ (reference sequence). The V end lost 4 bases, the J end lost 8 bases, and 9 bases lay between the germline ends. The CDR3 loop is CASSSRSYEQFF. CDR3 bases: TGTGCCAGCAGCTCCAGGAGTTATGAGCAGTTCTTC. Full variable domain (outside the CDR3, taken from reference TRBV7-9 and TRBJ2-1): DTGVSQNPRHKITKRGQNVTFRCDPISEHNRLYWYRQTLGQGPEFLTYFQNEAQLEKSRLLSDRFSAERPKGSFSTLEIQRTEQGDSAMYLCASSSRSYEQFFGPGTRLTVL.

This clone was counted a single time. The V gene is TRBV6-1, the J gene TRBJ2-7; 11 nucleotides agree with TRBD2. The CDR3 extends over 18 amino acids. Germline CDR1 is MNHNS and CDR2 is SASEGT. With V trimmed by 1 base and J by 1 base, 9 bases remained unmatched. The CDR3 loop reads CASSEGGLAGGYSYEQYF. The CDR3 DNA reads as TGTGCCAGCAGTGAAGGGGGGCTAGCGGGAGGTTATTCCTACGAGCAGTACTTC.

This chain joins TRBV19 and TRBJ2-3, with D possibly TRBD1 on 5 matching bases. The CDR3 totals 16 residues. V was shortened by 4 bases and J by 2 bases, with 16 bases between the two germline ends. CDR1 is LNHDA and CDR2 is SQIVND in the germline V gene (reference sequence). Here the CDR3 DNA reads TGTGCCAGTAGTAGAGCTCAGGGTTATAACACAGATACGCAGTATTTT. Protein product: CASSRAQGYNTDTQYF.

This clone came up a few times. The chain couples TRBV7-2 to TRBJ1-1, with 7 positions matching TRBD1. This CDR3 contains 14 residues. Unmatched junction bases numbered 7, after V lost 4 bases and J lost 5 bases. CDR1 is SGHTA and CDR2 is FQGNSA in the germline V gene. CDR3 region: CASSSDRLETEAFF. The CDR3 coding sequence is TGTGCCAGCAGCTCGGACAGGTTGGAGACTGAAGCTTTCTTT.

The chain has TRBV10-2 and TRBJ1-5, with TRBD1 matching 7 bases. Germline CDR1 is WSHSY and CDR2 is SAAADI. V shed 4 bases, J shed 4 bases, and the junction held 4 bases outside the gene matches. The CDR3 totals 14 residues. CDR3 sequence: CASSGDSPNQPQHF. The CDR3 coding sequence is TGCGCCAGCAGTGGGGACAGTCCTAATCAGCCCCAGCATTTT.

This chain links TRBV28 with TRBJ1-2; D is unresolved. CDR3 length: 13 amino acids. Trimming shortened V by 7 bases and J by 6 bases, and 15 bases separated the two germline ends. From germline, CDR1 is MDHEN and CDR2 SYDVKM. This CDR3 reads CASTSDPGHGYTF. CDR3 DNA sequence: TGTGCCAGCACCTCGGATCCGGGCCATGGCTACACCTTC.

This chain uses TRBV4-3 with TRBJ2-3; 10 nucleotides match TRBD2. Trimming removed 1 base from V and 4 bases from J; junction bases left unmatched: 5. The CDR3 loop spans 16 amino acids. Per germline, CDR1 LGHNA and CDR2 YSLEER. The chain's CDR3 is CASSQAPSGGSDTQYF. The CDR3 DNA is TGCGCCAGCAGCCAAGCTCCTAGCGGGGGATCAGATACGCAGTATTTT.

The chain has TRBV12-5 and TRBJ1-5, with TRBD1 matching 8 bases. The germline V gene has CDR1 LGHNT and CDR2 FRNRAP. With 1 base clipped from V and 7 bases from J, the junction kept 0 bases outside the gene matches. The CDR3 length is 13 residues. CDR3 in amino acids: CASGLGDRQPQHF. The CDR3 bases are TGTGCTAGTGGTTTGGGGGACAGGCAGCCCCAGCATTTT.

This chain links TRBV5-1 with TRBJ1-2; TRBD1 matches at 11 bases. The germline CDR1 and CDR2 sequences are SGHRS and YFSETQ. The CDR3 is 15 residues long. J lost 4 bases, V lost 4 bases, and 6 bases had no gene match. This CDR3 reads CASSTGQGASYGYTF. CDR3 nucleotide sequence: TGCGCCAGCAGCACCGGACAGGGGGCTAGCTATGGCTACACCTTC.

The chain has TRBV7-3 and TRBJ1-1; 7 bases fit TRBD1. This CDR3 region has 15 residues. CDR1 and CDR2 from the germline V gene are SGHTA and FQGTGA. With 0 bases clipped from V and 6 bases from J, the junction kept 7 bases outside the gene matches. CDR3 in DNA: TGTGCCAGCAGCTTAACGGGCCAGGGGGTTTCTGAAGCTTTCTTT. Residues: CASSLTGQGVSEAFF.

The V gene is TRBV7-9, the J gene TRBJ2-3, with D unclear. Germline assignment: CDR1 SEHNR and CDR2 FQNEAQ (reference sequence). Trimming pared 5 bases from V and 4 bases from J, leaving 7 bases between. The CDR3 totals 12 residues. CDR3 region: CASSRAPDTQYF. In DNA form, the CDR3 reads TGTGCCAGCAGCCGAGCCCCAGATACGCAGTATTTT.

CDR3 in amino acids: CAISERPQDTQYF. The CDR3 nucleotides read TGTGCCATCAGTGAGCGACCACAAGATACGCAGTATTTT. The chain carries TRBV10-3 and TRBJ2-3; D ambiguous. Germline lookup yields CDR1 ENHRY and CDR2 SYGVKD. The CDR3 is 13 residues long. The V end lost 2 bases, the J end lost 5 bases, and 8 bases lay between the germline ends.

This rearrangement joins TRBV9 to TRBJ2-3; D remains ambiguous. V was shortened by 0 bases and J by 6 bases, with 2 bases between the two germline ends. The germline V gene has CDR1 SGDLS and CDR2 YYNGEE. The CDR3 length is 11 residues. For the CDR3, the DNA is TGTGCCAGCAGCGTAGGGGATACGCAGTATTTT. Translated: CASSVGDTQYF.

J is TRBJ1-5 and V is TRBV18, with 9 nucleotides matching TRBD1. The CDR3 contains 14 residues. V was clipped by 3 bases and J by 6 bases; unmatched bases: 3. Looked up from germline, CDR1 is KGHSH and CDR2 is LQKENI. In nucleotides, the CDR3 is TGTGCCAGCTCACCGGGACAGGGAGGTCAGCCCCAGCATTTT. It is translated as CASSPGQGGQPQHF.

The chain couples TRBV9 to TRBJ2-1; TRBD2 might be the D (6 bases). The CDR3 covers 16 residues. V was clipped by 0 bases and J by 0 bases, with 10 bases between them. CDR1 is SGDLS, CDR2 YYNGEE, per germline. CDR3 DNA: TGTGCCAGCAGCGTAGAAATAGCGGCCTCCTACAATGAGCAGTTCTTC. Residues: CASSVEIAASYNEQFF.

In regard to this clone: The germline gene is not matched at one end of the junction; a read error may be the cause. The chain joins TRBV7-7 to TRBJ2-6; 14 nucleotides agree with TRBD2. Germline CDR1 and CDR2: SSHAT and FNYEAQ (reference sequence). The CDR3 is 18 residues long. CDR3 in amino acids: CASSLGGLAGAGANVLTF. CDR3 bases: TGTGCTAGCAGCTTAGGGGGACTAGCGGGAGCTGGGGCCAACGTCCTGACTTTC.

This chain joins TRBV10-3 and TRBJ1-3, with TRBD1 identical over 9 bases. Germline V gene data show CDR1 as ENHRY and CDR2 as SYGVKD. The CDR3 spans 16 residues. The trim removed 9 bases at V and 0 bases at J, leaving 9 bases unmatched. The chain's CDR3 is CAIQGQGEFSGNTIYF. As DNA, the CDR3 is TGTGCCATTCAGGGACAGGGTGAATTCTCTGGAAACACCATATATTTT.

This clone has just one count. The CDR3 reads CASSQEDLYLREQYF. In DNA, the CDR3 is TGCGCCAGCAGCCAGGAAGACTTGTACCTACGGGAGCAGTACTTC. This chain uses TRBV4-1 with TRBJ2-7; no clear D gene. CDR3 length equals 15 residues. The V end lost 3 bases, the J end lost 7 bases, and 19 bases lay between the germline ends. Germline V lookup: CDR1 MGHRA, CDR2 YSYEKL.

The rearrangement links TRBV4-1 to TRBJ2-1; perhaps TRBD2 as D (7 bases). CDR1 and CDR2 (germline): MGHRA, YSYEKL. V was clipped by 3 bases and J by 10 bases, with 37 bases between them. This CDR3 contains 21 residues. In DNA, the CDR3 is TGCGCCAGCAGCCACCGTCCCGGGGGGCTAGATATTAGGGTGGGACAATGGGAGCAGTTCTTC. This codes for CASSHRPGGLDIRVGQWEQFF.